Described below is a single T cell receptor (beta chain) sequence and its context. The target antigen is unknown. The sample originates from a study of CD8 T cells in Susac syndrome. The study sequenced TCR beta in blood CD8+ and CD4+ T cells. Negative isolation was used for CD8+ and CD4+ T cells and FACS enrichment for TEMRA cells. An input of about 0.5 to 1 ug of RNA was subjected to reverse transcription using random hexamers. The authors amplified TCR beta CDR3 across 54 Vbeta and 13 Jbeta using immunoSEQ multiplex PCR. TCRdb ran MiXCR on the immunoSEQ multiplex PCR reads and lists one entry per CDR3 protein. The sample gives 330,000 or so distinct CDR3 sequences, 85% of which show up once; 0.21% is in the top ten. With 3 bases removed from V and 9 bases from J, the gap between germline ends came to 15 bases. Per germline, CDR1 MNHNS and CDR2 SASEGT. The CDR3 covers 13 residues. The study, taken as a whole, reports: The number of individuals included in the study's TCR sequencing and HLA analysis was acknowledged as relatively small.

The V gene is TRBV6-1, the J gene TRBJ2-7; D is undetermined. The source of this sequence is a human donor with multiple sclerosis. Sequencing was done on a sample of CD8+ T cells from PBMCs. CDR3 sequence: CASSDWVLEGQYF. In DNA form, the CDR3 reads TGTGCCAGCAGTGATTGGGTCCTGGAAGGGCAGTACTTC.